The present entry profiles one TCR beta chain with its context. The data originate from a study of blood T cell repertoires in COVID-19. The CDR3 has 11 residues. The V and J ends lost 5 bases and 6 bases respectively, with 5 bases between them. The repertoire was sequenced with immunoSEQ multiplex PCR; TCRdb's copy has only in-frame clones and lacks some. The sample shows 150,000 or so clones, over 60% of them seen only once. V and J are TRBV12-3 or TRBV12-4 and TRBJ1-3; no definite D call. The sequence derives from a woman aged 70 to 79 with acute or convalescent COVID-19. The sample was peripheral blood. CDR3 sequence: CASSRENTIYF. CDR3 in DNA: TGTGCCAGCAGTAGAGAAAACACCATATATTTT.